This TCR beta chain was found in a study of blood T cell repertoires in COVID-19. This clone was recorded once. Sequenced by immunoSEQ multiplex PCR; TCRdb stores in-frame clones only, minus some. The data hold roughly 360,000 clones, with about four fifths observed a single time. Germline V gene sequence: CDR1 SGHRS, CDR2 YFSETQ. The CDR3 is made up of 15 amino acids. V was shortened by 4 bases and J by 0 bases, with 12 bases between the two germline ends. The source of this sequence is a woman between 50 and 59 years old who had recovered from COVID-19. Sequencing used PBMCs or T cells enriched from blood (not recorded which). The V and J genes are TRBV5-1 and TRBJ2-3; tentatively, D is TRBD2 (6 bases). This CDR3 reads CASSLLATSTDTQYF. The CDR3 nucleotides read TGCGCCAGCAGCCTCCTAGCGACTAGCACAGATACGCAGTATTTT. Drawing the rest from reference TRBV5-1 and TRBJ2-3, the complete variable domain is KAGVTQTPRYLIKTRGQQVTLSCSPISGHRSVSWYQQTPGQGLQFLFEYFSETQRNKGNFPGRFSGRQFSNSRSEMNVSTLELGDSALYLCASSLLATSTDTQYFGPGTRLTVL.